The clone carrying this T cell receptor beta chain has more than one count but fewer than ten. What it binds is unknown. This record comes from a study of CD8 T cells in ankylosing spondylitis. Study outcomes and limitations: The disease-linked clones had a CD8+ phenotype and low blood frequencies. Seemingly distinctive of ankylosing spondylitis blood was a TCR beta motif formed by eight highly homologous variants. Earlier literature documents some of the motif variants in reactive arthritis synovial fluid and blood.

V lost 11 bases to trimming and J lost 2 bases, with 12 bases between them. Germline loops: CDR1 ENHRY, CDR2 SYGVKD. The CDR3 contains 13 residues. By quantitative 5'-RACE with molecular barcodes, the TCR beta libraries were made. TCRdb fed the 5' RACE reads into MiXCR, producing one record per CDR3 protein. Altogether more than 110,000 distinct CDR3 sequences are present, roughly 8.4% being singletons, with the ten largest covering more than 7%. The chain links TRBV10-3 to TRBJ2-2; D not certain. The sample taken for sequencing was synovial fluid, either unsorted or a sorted T cell fraction (not recorded which). This receptor was obtained from a male donor with ankylosing spondylitis. As DNA, the CDR3 is TGTGCCCAGAGAGCAGATAACACCGGGGAGCTGTTTTTT. It codes for CAQRADNTGELFF.